A selection of T cell receptor beta chains follows, all from one sample in a study of cytomegalovirus exposure and HLA in healthy donors. Assay: immunoSEQ multiplex PCR; the TCRdb copy retains only in-frame clones and omits some. The sample contains 150,000 to 180,000 clones, 75% to 85% of which appear only once. Sequencing was performed on PBMCs. The receptors stem from a woman aged 40 to 49 in good health and CMV-seropositive. Each CDR3 is given with its conserved first and last residue. A D gene is named only where the DNA matches it firmly. Size values are once, few and many counts, or a class for expanded clones, and some rows have none.

clone size: .; J gene: TRBJ2-3; V gene: TRBV30; D gene: .; CDR3 protein: CAWSVPWGGREDTQYF; CDR3 DNA: TGTGCCTGGAGTGTACCGTGGGGGGGGCGCGAAGATACGCAGTATTTT
clone size: .; J gene: TRBJ1-4; V gene: TRBV4-1; D gene: .; CDR3 protein: CASSTGLTNEKLFF; CDR3 DNA: TGCGCCAGCAGTACAGGGTTAACTAATGAAAAACTGTTTTTT
clone size: .; J gene: TRBJ1-2; V gene: TRBV7-2; D gene: .; CDR3 protein: CASSLVSSVNYGYTF; CDR3 DNA: TGTGCCAGCAGCTTAGTGAGTAGCGTTAACTATGGCTACACCTTC
clone size: .; J gene: TRBJ2-7; V gene: TRBV27; D gene: TRBD2; CDR3 protein: CASSWRESYEQYF; CDR3 DNA: TGTGCCAGCAGTTGGCGGGAGTCCTACGAGCAGTACTTC
clone size: .; J gene: TRBJ2-3; V gene: TRBV28; D gene: .; CDR3 protein: CASSLTWGTQDTQYF; CDR3 DNA: TGTGCCAGCAGTTTAACTTGGGGGACTCAGGATACGCAGTATTTT
clone size: once; J gene: TRBJ2-2; V gene: TRBV11-3; D gene: TRBD1; CDR3 protein: CASSSDSPGTGDFSSGELFF; CDR3 DNA: TGTGCCAGCAGCTCGGATTCCCCCGGGACAGGGGATTTTAGTTCCGGGGAGCTGTTTTTT
clone size: .; J gene: TRBJ2-5; V gene: TRBV9; D gene: .; CDR3 protein: CASSASSTGETQYF; CDR3 DNA: TGTGCCAGCAGCGCCTCTAGCACTGGGGAGACCCAGTACTTC
clone size: .; J gene: TRBJ2-3; V gene: TRBV6-1; D gene: TRBD2; CDR3 protein: CASSEQGGRGTSGRRITDTQYF; CDR3 DNA: TGTGCCAGCAGTGAACAGGGGGGACGAGGGACTAGCGGGAGGAGAATCACAGATACGCAGTATTTT
clone size: .; J gene: TRBJ2-7; V gene: TRBV7-9; D gene: .; CDR3 protein: CASSSVDPRGTEQYF; CDR3 DNA: TGTGCCAGCAGTTCTGTGGACCCTAGGGGCACCGAGCAGTACTTC
clone size: few; J gene: TRBJ2-3; V gene: TRBV6-1; D gene: .; CDR3 protein: CASSAALAWGTSSTDTQYF; CDR3 DNA: TGTGCCAGCAGTGCCGCTCTAGCGTGGGGAACCTCTAGCACAGATACGCAGTATTTT
clone size: .; J gene: TRBJ2-3; V gene: TRBV28; D gene: TRBD2; CDR3 protein: CASSSLAGVKADTQYF; CDR3 DNA: TGTGCCAGCAGTTCATTAGCGGGAGTGAAGGCAGATACGCAGTATTTT
clone size: .; J gene: TRBJ1-5; V gene: TRBV28; D gene: TRBD1; CDR3 protein: CASSLYGTASNQPQHF; CDR3 DNA: TGTGCCAGCAGTTTATACGGGACAGCTAGCAATCAGCCCCAGCATTTT
clone size: .; J gene: TRBJ2-3; V gene: TRBV11-2; D gene: .; CDR3 protein: CASSLDLSTDTQYF; CDR3 DNA: TGTGCCAGCAGCTTAGACCTTAGCACAGATACGCAGTATTTT
clone size: once; J gene: TRBJ1-1; V gene: TRBV12-5; D gene: .; CDR3 protein: CASGLTGNTEAFF; CDR3 DNA: TGTGCTAGTGGACTCACAGGGAACACTGAAGCTTTCTTT
clone size: .; J gene: TRBJ2-1; V gene: TRBV30; D gene: TRBD2; CDR3 protein: CAWDPGTSRNNEQFF; CDR3 DNA: TGTGCCTGGGACCCCGGGACTAGCAGAAACAATGAGCAGTTCTTC
clone size: .; J gene: TRBJ2-7; V gene: TRBV5-1; D gene: TRBD2; CDR3 protein: CASSPTSDYEQYF; CDR3 DNA: TGCGCCAGCAGCCCTACTAGCGACTACGAGCAGTACTTC
clone size: .; J gene: TRBJ2-1; V gene: TRBV2; D gene: TRBD2; CDR3 protein: CASRLTSGFYNEQFF; CDR3 DNA: TGTGCCAGCCGCCTGACTAGCGGGTTCTACAATGAGCAGTTCTTC
clone size: .; J gene: TRBJ2-3; V gene: TRBV9; D gene: .; CDR3 protein: CASSVGPGNGPDTQYF; CDR3 DNA: TGTGCCAGCAGCGTAGGCCCGGGGAATGGGCCAGATACGCAGTATTTT
clone size: few; J gene: TRBJ1-5; V gene: TRBV6-1; D gene: .; CDR3 protein: CASSPTFSNQPQHF; CDR3 DNA: TGTGCCAGCAGCCCAACATTTAGCAATCAGCCCCAGCATTTT
clone size: .; J gene: TRBJ1-2; V gene: TRBV2; D gene: .; CDR3 protein: CASSDEGDYGYTF; CDR3 DNA: TGTGCCAGCAGTGATGAAGGGGACTATGGCTACACCTTC
clone size: .; J gene: TRBJ1-1; V gene: TRBV18; D gene: .; CDR3 protein: CASSSGQLGTEAFF; CDR3 DNA: TGTGCCAGCTCATCCGGACAGCTGGGGACTGAAGCTTTCTTT
clone size: few; J gene: TRBJ2-1; V gene: TRBV6-1; D gene: .; CDR3 protein: CASRVTISYNEQFF; CDR3 DNA: TGTGCCAGCAGGGTGACTATTTCGTACAATGAGCAGTTCTTC
clone size: .; J gene: TRBJ1-1; V gene: TRBV28; D gene: TRBD1; CDR3 protein: CASADTTGTGDTEAFF; CDR3 DNA: TGTGCCAGCGCCGATACTACCGGGACAGGGGACACTGAAGCTTTCTTT
clone size: .; J gene: TRBJ2-2; V gene: TRBV7-3; D gene: TRBD2; CDR3 protein: CASSARPSGRTGELFF; CDR3 DNA: TGTGCCAGCAGCGCCCGCCCTAGCGGGAGGACCGGGGAGCTGTTTTTT
clone size: .; J gene: TRBJ2-1; V gene: TRBV11-3; D gene: TRBD2; CDR3 protein: CASSPRLAGDNEQFF; CDR3 DNA: TGTGCCAGCAGCCCGCGACTAGCGGGAGACAATGAGCAGTTCTTC
clone size: .; J gene: TRBJ1-1; V gene: TRBV19; D gene: TRBD1; CDR3 protein: CASKLQGVGTEAFF; CDR3 DNA: TGTGCCAGCAAACTTCAGGGGGTGGGCACTGAAGCTTTCTTT
clone size: .; J gene: TRBJ2-4; V gene: TRBV15; D gene: TRBD2; CDR3 protein: CATSTRLLAGGGGGIQYF; CDR3 DNA: TGTGCCACCAGCACCCGACTACTAGCGGGAGGAGGGGGAGGCATTCAGTACTTC
clone size: .; J gene: TRBJ1-2; V gene: TRBV6-5; D gene: .; CDR3 protein: CASSYSDNYGYTF; CDR3 DNA: TGTGCCAGCAGTTATTCAGATAACTATGGCTACACCTTC
clone size: .; J gene: TRBJ2-1; V gene: TRBV27; D gene: TRBD2; CDR3 protein: CASSRGAGVHNEQFF; CDR3 DNA: TGTGCCAGCAGTCGGGGAGCGGGAGTTCACAATGAGCAGTTCTTC
clone size: .; J gene: TRBJ2-3; V gene: TRBV14; D gene: TRBD1; CDR3 protein: CASSRPGQGTDTQYF; CDR3 DNA: TGTGCCAGCAGCCGACCGGGACAGGGCACAGATACGCAGTATTTT
clone size: .; J gene: TRBJ2-1; V gene: TRBV27; D gene: .; CDR3 protein: CASSLSTVYNEQFF; CDR3 DNA: TGTGCCAGCAGTTTATCCACAGTCTACAATGAGCAGTTCTTC
clone size: few; J gene: TRBJ1-1; V gene: TRBV4-1; D gene: .; CDR3 protein: CASSQVLTGDAFF; CDR3 DNA: TGCGCCAGCAGCCAAGTTTTAACGGGTGACGCTTTCTTT
clone size: .; J gene: TRBJ1-4; V gene: TRBV6-1; D gene: .; CDR3 protein: CASSEFAQRGSLSLREKLFF; CDR3 DNA: TGTGCCAGCAGTGAATTCGCACAACGCGGATCCCTGTCACTTCGTGAAAAACTGTTTTTT
clone size: .; J gene: TRBJ1-6; V gene: TRBV4-1; D gene: TRBD1; CDR3 protein: CASSQDFGVGDSYNSPLHF; CDR3 DNA: TGCGCCAGCAGCCAAGATTTTGGGGTTGGGGACAGCTATAATTCACCCCTCCACTTT
clone size: .; J gene: TRBJ1-4; V gene: TRBV19; D gene: .; CDR3 protein: CASSNSESTNEKLFF; CDR3 DNA: TGTGCCAGTAGTAATTCAGAATCAACTAATGAAAAACTGTTTTTT